Listed below are T cell receptor beta chains from one sample, sequenced in a study of CD8+CD57+ T cells in acquired aplastic anemia. TCRdb re-analysed the reads in MiXCR, keeping a single row per CDR3 protein. In the table there are about 180,000 distinct CDR3 sequences, approximately 49% of which are singletons. Sequencing was done on a sample of sorted CD4+, CD8+, or CD8+CD57+ T cells (not recorded which) from PBMCs. The source is a human donor in good health. CDR3s include the opening cysteine and the closing phenylalanine or tryptophan. D genes are given only for firm matches. Where a row states a size, it is once, few, many or the class of an expanded clone; other rows omit it.

>many|TRBJ2-3|TRBV12-3/TRBV12-4|TRBD2
CASRKLAVNTDTQYF
TGTGCCAGCAGAAAACTAGCGGTTAACACAGATACGCAGTATTTT
>-|TRBJ1-6|TRBV19|-
CASRPGLKPLHF
TGTGCCAGTAGGCCGGGCCTCAAACCCCTCCACTTT
>-|TRBJ1-2|TRBV29-1|TRBD1
CSVKTGSGYGYTF
TGCAGCGTTAAGACAGGGAGTGGGTATGGCTACACCTTT
>few|TRBJ2-7|TRBV19|-
CASSIDPTGGEQYF
TGTGCCAGTAGTATAGATCCTACAGGCGGGGAGCAGTACTTC
>many|TRBJ1-1|TRBV29-1|TRBD1
CSAERTGGGTEAFF
TGCAGCGCGGAGAGGACAGGGGGAGGTACTGAAGCTTTCTTT
>few|TRBJ1-1|TRBV9|TRBD1
CASSSGQGDTEAFF
TGTGCCAGCAGCTCCGGACAGGGTGACACTGAAGCTTTCTTT
>few|TRBJ2-4|TRBV5-4|TRBD1
CASSFDRGGPKNIQYF
TGTGCCAGCAGCTTTGACAGGGGCGGCCCAAAAAACATTCAGTACTTC
>-|TRBJ2-3|TRBV7-6|-
CASSMTADTQYF
TGTGCCAGCAGCATGACGGCCGATACGCAGTATTTT
>many|TRBJ2-1|TRBV7-2|TRBD2
CASSLAWTSGRAGSDNEQFF
TGTGCCAGCAGCTTAGCGTGGACTAGCGGGAGGGCCGGATCGGATAATGAGCAGTTCTTC
>-|TRBJ2-4|TRBV2|TRBD1
CASSEGQGWAIQYF
TGTGCCAGCAGTGAGGGACAGGGTTGGGCCATTCAGTACTTC
>many|TRBJ1-1|TRBV5-6|-
CASRGGRNTEAFF
TGTGCCAGCAGGGGGGGCAGGAACACTGAAGCTTTCTTT
>many|TRBJ2-2|TRBV7-8|TRBD1
CASSWDRGPGELFF
TGTGCCAGCAGCTGGGACAGGGGGCCCGGGGAGCTGTTTTTT
>many|TRBJ2-4|TRBV7-9|TRBD2
CASSIGAGAGNIQYF
TGTGCCAGCAGCATAGGAGCGGGAGCGGGAAACATTCAGTACTTC
>-|TRBJ1-2|TRBV10-2|-
CASNEGVSNYGYTF
TGCGCCAGCAACGAAGGAGTCTCTAACTATGGCTACACCTTC
>few|TRBJ2-1|TRBV3-1|-
CASSHWSPGSYNEQFF
TGTGCCAGCAGCCATTGGAGTCCAGGCTCCTACAATGAGCAGTTCTTC
>-|TRBJ1-5|TRBV19|-
CASSPPGRQPQHF
TGTGCCAGTAGTCCCCCGGGACGGCAGCCCCAGCATTTT
>-|TRBJ2-2|TRBV20-1|TRBD2
CSARGGGANTGELFF
TGCAGTGCTAGAGGCGGGGGGGCGAACACCGGGGAGCTGTTTTTT
>once|TRBJ2-5|TRBV29-1|TRBD1
CSVADRVWETQYF
TGCAGCGTTGCGGACAGGGTGTGGGAGACCCAGTACTTC
>-|TRBJ2-7|TRBV7-9|-
CASSRDTVYEQYF
TGTGCCAGCAGTAGGGACACAGTCTACGAGCAGTACTTC
>-|TRBJ2-5|TRBV15|TRBD2
CATSRDTRGLKETQYF
TGTGCCACCAGCAGAGATACGCGGGGACTAAAAGAGACCCAGTACTTC
>-|TRBJ2-5|TRBV5-1|-
CASSLDGGEETQYF
TGCGCCAGCAGCTTGGATGGGGGAGAAGAGACCCAGTACTTC
>-|TRBJ2-5|TRBV7-8|-
CASSLTLMVQGGTQYF
TGTGCCAGCAGCTTGACCCTAATGGTGCAGGGAGGGACCCAGTACTTC
>-|TRBJ1-3|TRBV9|-
CASSAQSNSGNTIYF
TGTGCCAGCAGCGCCCAATCAAACTCTGGAAACACCATATATTTT
>many|TRBJ2-1|TRBV29-1|-
CSVPLANNEQFF
TGCAGCGTCCCCCTAGCGAACAATGAGCAGTTCTTC
>many|TRBJ1-2|TRBV24-1|-
CATSDFWAGQPVYTF
TGTGCCACCAGTGATTTTTGGGCAGGACAGCCGGTCTACACCTTC
>many|TRBJ2-3|TRBV10-3|TRBD2
CAISQKRTSGSRRFTDTQYF
TGTGCCATCAGCCAAAAACGGACTAGCGGGAGTCGTCGTTTCACAGATACGCAGTATTTT
>-|TRBJ1-3|TRBV12-3/TRBV12-4|-
CASSLGEVRFPSGNTIYF
TGTGCCAGCAGTTTAGGTGAAGTGAGGTTCCCCTCTGGAAACACCATATATTTT
>-|TRBJ2-3|TRBV7-3|-
CASSSPERGTDTQYF
TGTGCCAGCAGCTCGCCAGAGCGAGGCACAGATACGCAGTATTTT
>many|TRBJ2-3|TRBV19|-
CASSSNLAADTQYF
TGTGCCAGTAGTTCCAATCTAGCAGCAGATACGCAGTATTTT
>many|TRBJ1-6|TRBV9|-
CASSVEGTYNSPLHF
TGTGCCAGCAGCGTAGAAGGGACGTATAATTCACCCCTCCACTTT
>-|TRBJ2-7|TRBV24-1|TRBD1
CATSGSETGDIYEQYF
TGTGCCACCAGTGGCTCGGAAACAGGGGATATCTACGAGCAGTACTTC
>many|TRBJ2-7|TRBV14|-
CASSQDSFSYEQYF
TGTGCCAGCAGCCAAGACTCGTTCTCCTACGAGCAGTACTTC
>-|TRBJ2-7|TRBV9|TRBD1
CASSVGGTGFYEQYF
TGTGCCAGCAGCGTAGGCGGGACAGGGTTCTACGAGCAGTACTTC
>-|TRBJ1-3|TRBV5-6|-
CASSLGQDPSGNTIYF
TGTGCCAGCAGCTTGGGACAGGACCCCTCTGGGAACACCATATATTTT
>once|TRBJ1-1|TRBV5-1|TRBD1
CASSSPPGQGLGGIEAFF
TGCGCCAGCAGCTCACCTCCGGGACAGGGATTGGGCGGCATTGAAGCTTTCTTT
>many|TRBJ1-1|TRBV7-3|-
CASRSGRNTEAFF
TGTGCCAGCAGGTCCGGACGGAACACTGAAGCTTTCTTT
>many|TRBJ2-3|TRBV2|-
CASSDWGVSTDTQYF
TGTGCCAGCAGTGATTGGGGGGTAAGCACAGATACGCAGTATTTT
>-|TRBJ2-7|TRBV15|TRBD2
CATSRGLAESYEQYF
TGTGCCACCAGCAGAGGACTAGCGGAATCCTACGAGCAGTACTTC
>-|TRBJ2-3|TRBV24-1|-
CATSDAQGQSTDTQYF
TGTGCCACCAGTGATGCTCAGGGACAAAGCACAGATACGCAGTATTTT
>-|TRBJ2-1|TRBV30|TRBD2
CAWGRLAGGSYNEQLF
TGTGCCTGGGGGAGACTAGCGGGAGGGTCCTACAATGAGCAGCTCTTC
>many|TRBJ1-1|TRBV2|-
CASRRTENTEAFF
TGTGCCAGCAGAAGGACGGAGAACACTGAAGCTTTCTTT
>many|TRBJ1-1|TRBV15|-
CATSRGGNTEAFF
TGTGCCACCAGCAGGGGGGGGAACACTGAAGCTTTCTTT
>many|TRBJ2-6|TRBV14|TRBD2
CASSQGGGPGANVLTF
TGTGCCAGCAGCCAAGGGGGGGGACCTGGGGCCAACGTCCTGACTTTC
>many|TRBJ2-7|TRBV6-1|-
CASRAYGYEQYF
TGTGCCAGCAGAGCCTATGGATACGAGCAGTACTTC
>many|TRBJ2-5|TRBV14|TRBD2
CASSRSGRAFQETQYF
TGTGCCAGCAGCCGAAGCGGGAGGGCCTTCCAAGAGACCCAGTACTTC
>once|TRBJ1-2|TRBV10-1|-
CASSEVAGVNYGYTF
TGCGCCAGCAGTGAAGTAGCAGGGGTGAACTATGGCTACACCTTC
>few|TRBJ2-1|TRBV12-3/TRBV12-4|-
CASSPTFGIYNEQFF
TGTGCCAGCAGCCCGACCTTTGGAATTTACAATGAGCAGTTCTTC
>many|TRBJ2-5|TRBV20-1|TRBD2
CSARPVAGGPRTQYF
TGCAGTGCTAGACCAGTAGCGGGAGGGCCTCGGACCCAGTACTTC
>-|TRBJ2-5|TRBV18|-
CASSPWLLADLYQETQYF
TGTGCCAGCTCACCATGGTTATTGGCAGACCTTTACCAAGAGACCCAGTACTTC
>-|TRBJ2-1|TRBV4-3|TRBD2
CASSSVETSGRNEQFF
TGCGCCAGCAGCTCGGTAGAGACTAGCGGGAGGAATGAGCAGTTCTTC
>-|TRBJ1-2|TRBV6-1|TRBD1
CASRTGQGANGYTF
TGTGCCAGCAGGACGGGACAGGGGGCGAATGGCTACACCTTC
>-|TRBJ1-1|TRBV19|-
CASSTTVLDTEAFF
TGTGCCAGTAGTACGACAGTTTTAGACACTGAAGCTTTCTTT
>-|TRBJ1-4|TRBV2|TRBD1
CASREQGASEKLFF
TGTGCCAGCAGGGAACAGGGGGCATCGGAAAAACTGTTTTTT
>few|TRBJ2-3|TRBV2|-
CASIGPGGGADTQYF
TGTGCCAGCATCGGCCCTGGAGGAGGGGCAGATACGCAGTATTTT
>many|TRBJ1-2|TRBV5-1|TRBD1
CASRRQGIRDGYTF
TGCGCCAGCAGGCGACAGGGCATCCGGGATGGCTACACCTTC
>-|TRBJ2-1|TRBV24-1|TRBD1
CATSDSTGTGTYNEQFF
TGTGCCACCAGTGATTCCACCGGGACAGGGACCTACAATGAGCAGTTCTTC
>few|TRBJ2-5|TRBV2|TRBD2
CASSEVAGGGETQYF
TGTGCCAGCAGTGAAGTGGCGGGGGGCGGGGAGACCCAGTACTTC
>-|TRBJ1-2|TRBV10-3|-
CAISEPGGVLYGYTF
TGTGCCATCAGTGAGCCGGGCGGGGTTTTGTATGGCTACACCTTC